One sample yielded the 4 T cell receptor beta chains listed below, sequenced in a study of shared clonotypes between healthy human individuals. Produced via immunoSEQ multiplex PCR; TCRdb's table is partial and in-frame only. Of 2 million to 3 million clones in the sample, approximately 93% were seen once. Sequenced material: naive CD4+ T cells from PBMCs. Described subset: CD45RA+ positively selected. The receptors were sampled from a man aged 18 to 35 in good health. Some clones in this sample may be carry-over from other donors' samples.

The chain uses TRBV6-5 and TRBJ2-7, with 10 bases identical to TRBD1. This CDR3 is built from 14 residues. The trim removed 10 bases at V and 4 bases at J, leaving 10 bases unmatched. CDR1 MNHEY and CDR2 SVGAGI come from the germline V gene. The DNA for the CDR3 is TGTGCCAACCCTGACAGGGGGCCAAAATACGAGCAGTACTTC. It yields the protein CANPDRGPKYEQYF.

Concerning this clone: The sample has other DNA sequences that encode this CDR3 too. The chain carries TRBV15 and TRBJ2-7; the D gene is possibly TRBD2 (5 bases). The germline V gene has CDR1 LNHNV and CDR2 YYDKDF (reference sequence). Trimming took 0 bases from V and 6 from J, leaving 12 bases between them. The length of the CDR3 is 14 residues. DNA for the CDR3: TGTGCCACCAGCAGAGATCGGGGTTTGGGCGAGCAGTACTTC. Amino acids: CATSRDRGLGEQYF.

The chain is built from TRBV28 and TRBJ2-7, with D possibly matching TRBD1 (7 bases). The CDR3 spans 15 residues. Germline assignment: CDR1 MDHEN and CDR2 SYDVKM. Trimming shortened V by 6 bases and J by 3 bases, and 18 bases separated the two germline ends. CDR3 sequence reads: CASRKIRQGGYEQYF. The DNA of the CDR3 is TGTGCCAGCAGAAAAATCAGACAGGGAGGCTACGAGCAGTACTTC. Full variable domain (outside the CDR3, taken from reference TRBV28 and TRBJ2-7): DVKVTQSSRYLVKRTGEKVFLECVQDMDHENMFWYRQDPGLGLRLIYFSYDVKMKEKGDIPEGYSVSREKKERFSLILESASTNQTSMYLCASRKIRQGGYEQYFGPGTRLTVT.

This clone has more than one count but fewer than ten. The same CDR3 arises from other DNA sequences in this sample as well. This chain joins TRBV5-1 and TRBJ1-2; no clear D gene. V lost 0 bases and J 2 bases, leaving 5 bases between the germline ends. The CDR3 contains 13 residues. Germline CDR1 and CDR2: SGHRS and YFSETQ. The CDR3 loop is CASSLGQNYGYTF. In nucleotides, the CDR3 is TGCGCCAGCAGCTTGGGACAAAACTATGGCTACACCTTC.